This is a list of T cell receptor beta chains from one sample in a study of T cell responses to AZD1222 COVID-19 vaccine. The protocol was immunoSEQ multiplex PCR, while the TCRdb copy is restricted to in-frame clones and leaves out a portion. This sample yields roughly 110,000 clones, of which about 85% are seen a single time; 4.8% belongs to the top ten. The sample was peripheral blood, taken 28 days after the second AZD1222 dose. All receptors derive from an adult who received the AZD1222 COVID-19 vaccine. The CDR3 runs from the conserved cysteine through the conserved F or W.

CDR3 length	J gene	V gene	CDR3 protein
13	TRBJ2-7	TRBV29-1	CSVVYLSSYEQYF
15	TRBJ2-7	TRBV7-9	CASSLGNLDTYEQYF
14	TRBJ2-7	TRBV4-1	CASSQGESSYEQYF
15	TRBJ1-4	TRBV5-1	CASSPRDREKEKLFF
13	TRBJ1-5	TRBV3-1/TRBV3-2	CASSEGGDQPQHF
12	TRBJ2-2	TRBV24-1	CATSTGPGELFF
13	TRBJ2-7	TRBV18	CASSPPTSYEQYF
16	TRBJ1-3	TRBV9	CASSQNSGTGSNTIYF
11	TRBJ1-2	TRBV2	CASSYRGGYTF
14	TRBJ2-5	TRBV28	CASSLGGGQETQYF
17	TRBJ2-2	TRBV5-1	CASSLYLAGGNTGELFF
16	TRBJ2-7	TRBV9	CASSVVAGLPSSEQYF
14	TRBJ2-7	TRBV7-8	CASSSSGTVYEQYF
17	TRBJ2-7	TRBV7-6	CASSPKLGGTGQYEQYF
15	TRBJ1-4	TRBV7-9	CASSLDRVRHEKLFF
12	TRBJ2-7	TRBV27	CASSQGAREQYF
16	TRBJ1-6	TRBV5-1	CASSLAGSSYNSPLHF
16	TRBJ1-1	TRBV5-1	CASSSSPGQRNTEAFF
13	TRBJ2-2	TRBV2	CASTWRNTGELFF
18	TRBJ2-5	TRBV5-1	CASSYGPTSGGNQETQYF
13	TRBJ1-5	TRBV12-3/TRBV12-4	CASSFGMHQPQHF
14	TRBJ2-2	TRBV28	CASTQGGSTGELFF
15	TRBJ1-2	TRBV6-2/TRBV6-3	CASSWPSQGVDGYTF
14	TRBJ2-1	TRBV7-9	CASSLGLAPHEQFF
15	TRBJ2-1	TRBV14	CASSQYRGSYNEQFF
14	TRBJ1-2	TRBV3-1/TRBV3-2	CASSQGGNLYGYTF
14	TRBJ2-7	TRBV5-1	CASSLAGQGREQYF
15	TRBJ2-7	TRBV15	CATSRDHGQHYEQYF
15	TRBJ2-5	TRBV9	CASSVAGQGKETQYF
16	TRBJ2-5	TRBV27	CASSLGGGTAQETQYF
16	TRBJ1-2	TRBV5-1	CASSISRGEGANGYTF
14	TRBJ1-5	TRBV11-2	CASSLGTSNQPQHF
15	TRBJ1-6	TRBV6-5	CASSTDRGSNSPLHF
15	TRBJ2-6	TRBV24-1	CATSDKSSGANVLTF
12	TRBJ1-1	TRBV7-6	CASSLVNTEAFF
14	TRBJ1-2	TRBV29-1	CSVEDSVRPYGYTF
16	TRBJ1-6	TRBV7-2	CASSSFTQGISSPLHF
14	TRBJ2-7	TRBV5-1	CASSLVAPNYEQYF
13	TRBJ1-2	TRBV7-2	CASSSTGSHGYTF
15	TRBJ1-5	TRBV19	CASSRGLYSNQPQHF
13	TRBJ1-1	TRBV12-3/TRBV12-4	CASSLTADYEAFF
13	TRBJ1-2	TRBV12-3/TRBV12-4	CASSQGQNYGYTF
15	TRBJ2-7	TRBV6-5	CASRPGPDSTYEQYF
13	TRBJ2-1	TRBV6-5	CASGLASYNEQFF
14	TRBJ1-5	TRBV5-4	CASSSGTGNQPQHF
19	TRBJ1-6	TRBV27	CASILRGAGGRFGNSPLHF
18	TRBJ2-2	TRBV4-2	CASSQDPLAGGKTGELFF
13	TRBJ2-1	TRBV12-3/TRBV12-4	CASSTLLAGEQFF
13	TRBJ1-2	TRBV19	CASSWDRSYGYTF
12	TRBJ2-7	TRBV2	CASSVVGNEQYF